These 5 T cell receptor beta chains came from one sample sequenced in a study of type 1 and type 2 diabetes patients. PCR was run on genomic DNA. Amplification of the beta chain CDR3 used 30 forward and 13 reverse multiplex primers. TCRdb analysed the multiplex PCR reads with MiXCR anew, one entry per CDR3 protein. The sample shows 250,000 or so distinct CDR3 sequences, more than 45% of them seen only once. The sample comprised peripheral blood mononuclear cells (PBMCs). Source of these receptors: a man in his late teens or twenties with type 2 diabetes.

Remarks on this clonotype: A much larger clonotype is one base distant, so this may be a read error. This chain connects TRBV15 to TRBJ2-5; tentatively, D is TRBD1 (6 bases). Looked up from germline, CDR1 is LNHNV and CDR2 is YYDKDF (reference sequence). The germline V and J ends were trimmed by 0 bases and 7 bases, with 18 bases remaining between them. CDR3 size: 16 residues. CDR3 protein: CATSRDLGAGVGTQYF. CDR3 bases: TGTGCCACCAGCAGAGATCTGGGGGCAGGGGTGGGGACCCAGTACTTC.

This clonotype occurred a few times. CDR3 nucleotides: TGTGCCAGTGGGGAGCGCGTGTACACTGAAGCTTTCTTT. It encodes CASGERVYTEAFF. This chain uses TRBV9 with TRBJ1-1; D remains unclear. Per the germline V gene, CDR1 is SGDLS and CDR2 is YYNGEE. Trimming took 8 bases from V and 3 from J, leaving 14 bases between them. The CDR3 has 13 amino acids.

The count of this clonotype is one. The J gene is TRBJ2-2, the V gene TRBV19; either TRBD1 or TRBD2 may supply D (5 bases each). CDR1 is LNHDA, CDR2 SQIVND, per germline (reference sequence). CDR3 size: 16 residues. The V end was cut by 4 bases, the J end by 4 bases, with 16 bases between. DNA for the CDR3: TGTGCCAGTAGTACCGCCCTGGCAGGGACCACCGGGGAGCTGTTTTTT. Its protein product is CASSTALAGTTGELFF. Together with reference TRBV19 and TRBJ2-2, the CDR3 gives the full variable domain: DGGITQSPKYLFRKEGQNVTLSCEQNLNHDAMYWYRQDPGQGLRLIYYSQIVNDFQKGDIAEGYSVSREKKESFPLTVTSAQKNPTAFYLCASSTALAGTTGELFFGEGSRLTVL.

As for this clonotype: As the CDR3 is not closed by the conserved phenylalanine or tryptophan, this likely results from a read error. The genes are TRBV9 and TRBJ2-3, with 8 bases identical to TRBD2. CDR1 and CDR2 (germline): SGDLS, YYNGEE. This CDR3 contains 17 residues. V gave up 2 bases and J gave up 2 bases; unmatched junction bases: 10. Written as DNA, the CDR3 is TGTGCCAGCAGCGTTCAGGGCGGGGGGTCTAACACAGATACGCAGTATCTT. This encodes CASSVQGGGSNTDTQYL.

Concerning this clonotype itself: The junction departs from germline at one end; a sequencing error may be responsible. V usage is TRBV25-1 and J usage is TRBJ1-6; D not resolved. The CDR3 extends over 17 amino acids. Per germline, CDR1 MGHDK and CDR2 SYGVNS. The CDR3 sequence: CASSDSPTSSHNSPLHF. CDR3 coding DNA: TGTGCCAGCAGTGATTCTCCGACGAGCTCCCATAATTCACCCCTCCACTTT. Variable domain in full (rest from reference TRBV25-1 and TRBJ1-6): EADIYQTPRYLVIGTGKKITLECSQTMGHDKMYWYQQDPGMELHLIHYSYGVNSTEKGDLSSESTVSRIRTEHFPLTLESARPSHTSQYLCASSDSPTSSHNSPLHFGNGTRLTVT.